This T cell receptor (beta chain) was documented in a study of radiation and T cells in renal cell carcinoma (dated by TCRdb to 2020 to 2021). As for the study more broadly: Samples were obtained from a clinical trial, in which 15 Gy stereotactic body radiation therapy was delivered to primary renal cell carcinomas and nephrectomy was performed 4 weeks later. A total of around 50 samples underwent TCR beta sequencing, made up of approximately 26 tumors and about 27 peripheral blood samples. Across all 53 samples, over 4,000,000 unique CDR3 nucleotide sequences encoding some 2.6 million unique CDR3 amino acid sequences were identified.

As encoded in the germline V gene (reference sequence), CDR1 is MNHNY while CDR2 is SVGAGI. V is cut back by 6 bases and J by 2 bases, with 9 bases in the junction unmatched. The CDR3 runs 16 amino acids, cysteine and phenylalanine included. The sequence is cut down to CDR3 DNA, 48 bases in frame from base 1. With regard to this clone: Its antigen is still unknown. Base qualities were left out, and no much larger clone turns up one base away.

The time point tag for this specimen amounts to: baseline pretreatment blood. What this sample's treatment or condition label stands for: 15 Gy SBRT to primary tumor, nephrectomy 4 weeks later. Serial peripheral blood from radiation-treated patients was sampled at baseline, 2 weeks and 4 weeks after SBRT to track tumor-enriched clonotypes. Every patient had renal cell carcinoma of clear cell pathology. The QIAamp DNA Blood Mini Kit (Qiagen) was used to prepare genomic DNA for TCR sequencing. Samples were included in the analyses only if all quality control checks were passed. TCR beta libraries were generated from genomic DNA with the immunoSEQ kit, following the manufacturer's recommendations. To prepare libraries, a first multiplex PCR with proprietary primers was run, followed by a second PCR that added unique barcodes, and a bead cleanup was done after each round. Each sample batch included a kit-provided positive control reaction and a negative control reaction. The final libraries underwent checking on an Agilent 4200 TapeStation D1000 ScreenTape, volumetric pooling, and quantification by qPCR. An Illumina NextSeq500 fitted with a MidOutput 150-cycle cartridge performed the sequencing, running 156 Read1 cycles and 15 Index1 cycles with the kit's custom primers. The pooled library was loaded at about 1 pM, and approximately 20% PhiX control was spiked in. In the paper's pipeline: Vendor-processed data were analyzed in R, and a clonotype was defined as all T cells sharing the same CDR3 nucleotide sequence. For clone abundance analyses, frequencies were normalized to the 10,000 most abundant clones in each sample. Public T cell clones, averaging fewer than five per sample, were removed before analysis. Tumor-enriched clonotypes and baseline blood-enriched clonotypes were defined as those with an abundance difference of at least 32-fold between compartments. Clonotypes expanded or contracted between blood time points were identified with a beta-binomial differential abundance model. The Baroni-Urbani and Buser coefficient was used to measure tumor-blood repertoire similarity, and groups were compared with two-tailed Wilcoxon tests in R. TCRdb's version of the immuneACCESS table is confined to in-frame rearrangements and falls short of the full clone set. An unresolved V gene accounts for under half of the shortfall where checked; the remainder is of unknown origin. Clone size and the V and J calls come from that table; the DNA yielded D and trimming. The sample table holds 90,000 to 100,000 clones, of which around nine tenths were seen once. The top ten clones comprise 7.5% to 8.5% of the sample.

General findings and caveats noted by the study authors: Blood repertoire dynamics were not followed beyond 4 weeks after treatment. Effects of radiation dose or scheduling on the TCR repertoire could not be addressed with the single-armed trial design. Because no pretreatment tumor biopsies were available, whether clonotypes were present in the tumor at baseline could not be determined. Top tumor clonotypes rose in blood from baseline to 2 weeks post-radiation, then contracted by 4 weeks, suggesting transient expansion of tumor-resident clones.

The sequence came from a man aged 45-65 years with renal cell carcinoma. Recombination linked TRBV6-6 to TRBJ2-3; TRBD1 matches 9 bases in the middle. The material sequenced was blood, taken from a patient whose treatment included radiotherapy and nephrectomy. The bases are TGTGCCAGCAGACCAACAGGGGGCTTATACACAGATACGCAGTATTTT. The translation is CASRPTGGLYTDTQYF.